Listed here are 14 T cell receptor beta chains from one sample, sequenced in a study of blood T cells in healthy people across ages. Using a J-beta primer mix together with a sample-barcoded 5' primer, a second PCR was run for roughly 7 to 11 cycles. TCRdb re-called the 5' RACE reads through MiXCR, storing one row per CDR3 protein. This table has about 900,000 distinct CDR3 sequences, less than 80% appearing once. Input material: blood. Receptors originate from a man younger than 45 in good health.

The genes are TRBV10-3 and TRBJ2-1; 7 positions match TRBD1. J gave up 7 bases and V 6 bases, and 12 bases lay outside the gene matches. Germline CDR1 is ENHRY and CDR2 is SYGVKD. The CDR3 extends over 15 amino acids. In nucleotides, the CDR3 is TGTGCCATCAGCCCCGTGAGGGGGCGAGAGAATGAGCAGTTCTTC. Residues: CAISPVRGRENEQFF.

This clonotype showed up just a few times. V and J are TRBV4-3 and TRBJ2-3, with 7 positions matching TRBD1. Germline CDR1 reads LGHNA; CDR2 reads YSLEER. The V gene end was trimmed by 3 bases and the J gene end by 2 bases; junction bases not matched to a gene: 5. This CDR3 contains 15 residues. CDR3 coding DNA: TGCGCCAGCAGCCAGAGGGGGCGGTTCACAGATACGCAGTATTTT. Its translation: CASSQRGRFTDTQYF.

V usage is TRBV3-1 and J usage is TRBJ2-5, with 10 bases identical to TRBD2. The CDR3 has 17 residues. J gave up 4 bases and V 0 bases, and 8 bases lay outside the gene matches. Germline V lookup: CDR1 LGHDT, CDR2 YNNKEL (reference sequence). The CDR3 protein is CASSQESGRGPGETQYF. The CDR3 coding sequence is TGTGCCAGCAGCCAAGAAAGCGGGAGGGGGCCCGGAGAGACCCAGTACTTC.

The chain is built from TRBV6-5 and TRBJ2-3, with D uncertain. CDR1 MNHEY and CDR2 SVGAGI come from the germline V gene. CDR3 size: 14 residues. Trimming took 6 bases from V and 6 from J, leaving 16 bases between them. CDR3 in DNA: TGTGCCAGCAGGTACCTCGGGCAGAAGGATACGCAGTATTTT. This translates into CASRYLGQKDTQYF.

This clonotype was found a few times. The chain is built from TRBV4-3 and TRBJ2-1; D tentatively fits TRBD1 or TRBD2 (6 bases each). The CDR3 totals 16 residues. V dropped 1 base and J dropped 9 bases, with 19 bases sitting between them. Germline loops: CDR1 LGHNA, CDR2 YSLEER. Here the CDR3 DNA reads TGCGCCAGCAGCCAAGGTCCCGTGGGGGGCCATGGTGAGCAGTTCTTC. Translation gives CASSQGPVGGHGEQFF.

This sequence joins TRBV15 and TRBJ2-1; no clear D. V lost 5 bases, J lost 3 bases, and 14 bases lay in between. This CDR3 has 15 residues. Germline V CDR1 and CDR2: LNHNV, YYDKDF (reference sequence). The CDR3 loop reads CATSRATRIYNEQFF. The CDR3 DNA sequence: TGTGCCACCAGCCGTGCGACCAGGATCTACAATGAGCAGTTCTTC.

This rearrangement joins TRBV5-1 to TRBJ2-6; D possibly uses TRBD1 or TRBD2 (5 bases each). Trimming shortened V by 4 bases and J by 1 base, and 12 bases separated the two germline ends. Germline values: CDR1 SGHRS, CDR2 YFSETQ. This CDR3 region has 16 residues. The CDR3 spells CASSQGPRSGANVLTF. The CDR3 bases are TGCGCCAGCAGCCAGGGACCGAGATCTGGGGCCAACGTCCTGACTTTC.

This clonotype was counted between two and nine times. This rearrangement joins TRBV5-1 to TRBJ2-1; D possibly corresponds to TRBD1 (5 bases). The V end was cut by 5 bases, the J end by 8 bases, with 14 bases between. Germline values: CDR1 SGHRS, CDR2 YFSETQ. The CDR3 totals 13 residues. The CDR3 region has the DNA TGCGCCAGCAGGACCTCTTTAGGGGATGAGCAGTTCTTC. Protein: CASRTSLGDEQFF.

V usage is TRBV7-2 and J usage is TRBJ2-5; D might be TRBD2 (6 bases). Germline-derived CDR1 and CDR2 are SGHTA and FQGNSA. V gave up 7 bases and J gave up 4 bases, with 16 bases separating them. The CDR3 extends over 14 amino acids. The chain's CDR3 is CASTRHPGGETQYF. CDR3 nucleotide sequence: TGTGCCAGCACAAGACACCCCGGGGGAGAGACCCAGTACTTC.

The gene calls are TRBV20-1 and TRBJ2-5; no definite D call. Germline V gives CDR1 DFQATT, CDR2 SNEGSKA (reference sequence). Trimming stripped 0 bases from V and 7 bases from J, with 18 bases between. The CDR3 totals 15 residues. For the CDR3, the DNA is TGCAGTGCTAGAGATCCAACGCGGCAAATTACGACCCAGTACTTC. It specifies CSARDPTRQITTQYF.

The chain uses TRBV9 and TRBJ1-2; the D gene is possibly TRBD1 (6 bases). CDR1 and CDR2 from the germline V gene are SGDLS and YYNGEE. The CDR3 extends over 14 amino acids. Trimming took 4 bases from V and 2 from J, leaving 12 bases between them. CDR3 sequence: CASSPGTSNYGYTF. The CDR3 region has the DNA TGTGCCAGCAGCCCCGGGACATCGAACTATGGCTACACCTTC. The full variable domain, completed using reference TRBV9 and TRBJ1-2, is DSGVTQTPKHLITATGQRVTLRCSPRSGDLSVYWYQQSLDQGLQFLIQYYNGEERAKGNILERFSAQQFPDLHSELNLSSLELGDSALYFCASSPGTSNYGYTFGSGTRLTVV.

This clonotype was counted a few times. The chain has TRBV6-5 and TRBJ2-1; 9 positions match TRBD2. CDR3 size: 15 residues. Germline V CDR1 and CDR2: MNHEY, SVGAGI. The V gene end was trimmed by 5 bases and the J gene end by 1 base; junction bases not matched to a gene: 3. CDR3 loop: CASSVAGDSYNEQFF. CDR3 nucleotides: TGTGCCAGCAGTGTAGCGGGGGATTCCTACAATGAGCAGTTCTTC.

The chain has TRBV20-1 and TRBJ2-7; D remains unclear. The CDR3 sequence is 14 residues long. V lost 8 bases to trimming and J lost 0 bases, with 17 bases between them. CDR1 DFQATT and CDR2 SNEGSKA come from the germline V gene (reference sequence). The DNA of the CDR3 is TGCAGTACTGCCCCTGCCCTCAGCTCCTACGAGCAGTACTTC. Encoded protein: CSTAPALSSYEQYF.

This sequence joins TRBV5-1 and TRBJ2-1, with D perhaps TRBD1 or TRBD2 (5 bases each). This CDR3 comprises 16 residues. CDR1 is SGHRS and CDR2 is YFSETQ in the germline V gene. V lost 5 bases and J 6 bases, leaving 21 bases between the germline ends. DNA of the CDR3: TGCGCCAGCAGATATAGCCGGGACCCTACAGTCAATGAGCAGTTCTTC. Its translation: CASRYSRDPTVNEQFF. The full variable domain, completed using reference TRBV5-1 and TRBJ2-1, is KAGVTQTPRYLIKTRGQQVTLSCSPISGHRSVSWYQQTPGQGLQFLFEYFSETQRNKGNFPGRFSGRQFSNSRSEMNVSTLELGDSALYLCASRYSRDPTVNEQFFGPGTRLTVL.